This T cell receptor beta chain came from a study of blood T cell repertoires in COVID-19. In the study overall: In each case, the material was cDNA or gDNA derived from T cells, B-cell-depleted T cells, or PBMCs.

CDR3 length: 14 residues. Unmatched junction bases numbered 6, after V lost 6 bases and J lost 4 bases. Germline-derived CDR1 and CDR2 are MNHEY and SMNVEV (reference sequence). Using immunoSEQ multiplex PCR, the repertoire was profiled, and TCRdb retains in-frame clones only, with some absent. Of approximately 61,000 clones in the sample, 65% to 90% were seen once. This chain connects TRBV27 to TRBJ2-1, with 7 bases fitting TRBD2. The receptor was derived from a man aged 45-65 years with COVID-19, enrolled during active disease. The sequenced material came from peripheral blood. CDR3: CASRGGSYYNEQFF. The CDR3 DNA reads TGTGCCAGCAGGGGCGGGAGCTATTACAATGAGCAGTTCTTC.